This T cell receptor beta chain was retrieved from a study of T cell repertoires in cytomegalovirus infection (dated by TCRdb to the late 2010s). Some background on the complete study: Alongside well-studied HLA-B-restricted epitopes, the peptide stimulations were aimed at recently identified HLA-C-restricted CMV epitopes, whose presentation resists viral immunomodulation. Donor HLA type was relevant to the analysis, as public TCR beta signatures indicated carriage of CMV infection together with the matching HLA type. The full study reports these points: The ex vivo response was dominated by HLA-C-restricted CMV-specific TCR beta clonotypes, which also provided the single most frequent clonotype in two of eight donors. Carriers of CMV infection plus the relevant HLA type were discriminated by the cumulative frequency of public TCR beta family members in the study cohort and in an independent roughly 370-donor cohort.

This sample was sequenced with an Illumina HiSeq 1500. TCRdb reworked the public reads: Q25 trimming with fastp, MiXCR clone assembly, productive beta chains retained. Under each unique CDR3 protein, matching rows form one entry showing the most common genes and DNA. The sample profile shows some 310,000 distinct CDR3 sequences; roughly 25% of them were found once. The leading ten clones occupy about an eighth of the sample. This clonotype came up a few times. The antigen this receptor binds is unknown. No much larger clone is present one base from it, and per-base qualities are unavailable. The germline V gene provides CDR1 SQVTM and CDR2 ANQGSEA. Trimming costs V 7 bases and J 1 base, and their ends lie 12 bases apart. There are 13 amino acids in the CDR3, from cysteine to phenylalanine inclusive. The entry retains the CDR3 DNA only, 39 bases that are in frame from base 1. The treatment or condition label here, explained by the study, means: in vitro stimulation with specific CMV peptide epitopes to enrich CMV-specific T cells.

The TCR comes from a human donor in good health (CMV status not recorded). Some clones in this sample may be carry-over from other donors' samples. The sample consisted of cultured PBMCs, taken from culture after CMV antigen stimulation. Rearrangement joined TRBV29-1 to TRBJ2-3; the D gene is possibly TRBD2, with 5 bases matching. The sequenced DNA is TGCAGCGCTTTGGAGCGGCGCACAGATACGCAGTATTTT. This translates into CSALERRTDTQYF.